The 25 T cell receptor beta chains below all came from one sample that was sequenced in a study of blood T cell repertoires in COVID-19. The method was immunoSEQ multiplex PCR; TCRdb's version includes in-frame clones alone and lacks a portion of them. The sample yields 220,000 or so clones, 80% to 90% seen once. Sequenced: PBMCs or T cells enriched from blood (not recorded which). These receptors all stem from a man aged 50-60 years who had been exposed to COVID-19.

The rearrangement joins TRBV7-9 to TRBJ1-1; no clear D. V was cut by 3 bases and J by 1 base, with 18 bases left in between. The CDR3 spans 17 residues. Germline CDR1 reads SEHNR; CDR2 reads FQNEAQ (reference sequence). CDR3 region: CASSLFTYRRGNTEAFF. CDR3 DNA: TGTGCCAGCAGCTTGTTCACATACCGTCGGGGGAACACTGAAGCTTTCTTT.

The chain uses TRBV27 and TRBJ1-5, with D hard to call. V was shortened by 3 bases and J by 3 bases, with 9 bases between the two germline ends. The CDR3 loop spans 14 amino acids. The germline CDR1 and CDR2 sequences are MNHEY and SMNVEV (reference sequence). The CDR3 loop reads CASSLWRDNQPQHF. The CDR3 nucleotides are TGTGCCAGCAGTTTGTGGCGGGACAATCAGCCCCAGCATTTT.

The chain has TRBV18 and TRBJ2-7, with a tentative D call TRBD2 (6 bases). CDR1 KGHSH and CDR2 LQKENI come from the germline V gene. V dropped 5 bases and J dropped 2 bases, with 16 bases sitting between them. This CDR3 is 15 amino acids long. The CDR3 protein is CASSAAGGVTYEQYF. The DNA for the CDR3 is TGTGCCAGCTCAGCCGCCGGCGGGGTAACCTACGAGCAGTACTTC.

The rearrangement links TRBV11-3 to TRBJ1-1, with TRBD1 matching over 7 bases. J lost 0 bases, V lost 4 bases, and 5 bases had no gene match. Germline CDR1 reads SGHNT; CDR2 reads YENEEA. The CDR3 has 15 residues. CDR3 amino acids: CASSSGGGMNTEAFF. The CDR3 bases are TGTGCCAGCAGCTCAGGGGGTGGTATGAACACTGAAGCTTTCTTT.

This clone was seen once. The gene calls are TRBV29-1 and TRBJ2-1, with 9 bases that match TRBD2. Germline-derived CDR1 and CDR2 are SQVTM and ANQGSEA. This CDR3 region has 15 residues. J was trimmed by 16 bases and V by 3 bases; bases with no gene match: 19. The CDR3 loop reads CSVEALAGRGPVCFF. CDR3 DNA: TGCAGCGTTGAGGCCCTAGCGGGGAGGGGCCCAGTCTGTTTCTTC.

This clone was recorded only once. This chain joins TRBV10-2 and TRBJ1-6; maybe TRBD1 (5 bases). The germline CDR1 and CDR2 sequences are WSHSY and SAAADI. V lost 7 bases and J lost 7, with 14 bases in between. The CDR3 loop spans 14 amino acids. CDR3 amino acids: CASTGGLGNSPLHF. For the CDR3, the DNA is TGCGCCAGCACGGGGGGTCTAGGGAATTCACCCCTCCACTTT.

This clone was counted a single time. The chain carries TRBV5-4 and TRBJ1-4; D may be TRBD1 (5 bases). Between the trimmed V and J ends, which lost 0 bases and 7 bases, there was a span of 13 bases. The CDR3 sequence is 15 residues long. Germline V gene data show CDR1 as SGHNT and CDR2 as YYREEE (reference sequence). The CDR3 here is CASSLDGTPLEKLFF. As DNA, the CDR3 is TGTGCCAGCAGCTTGGATGGGACTCCCCTTGAAAAACTGTTTTTT.

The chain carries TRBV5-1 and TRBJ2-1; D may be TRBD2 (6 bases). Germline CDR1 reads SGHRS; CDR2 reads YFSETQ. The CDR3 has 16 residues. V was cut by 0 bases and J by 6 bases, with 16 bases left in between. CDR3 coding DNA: TGCGCCAGCAGCTTGGGATGGCTAGCGAGGGTCAATGAGCAGTTCTTC. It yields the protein CASSLGWLARVNEQFF.

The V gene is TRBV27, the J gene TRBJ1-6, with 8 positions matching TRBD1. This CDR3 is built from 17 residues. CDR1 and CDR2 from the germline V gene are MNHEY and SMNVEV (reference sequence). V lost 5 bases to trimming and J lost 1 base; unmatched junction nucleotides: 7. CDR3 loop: CASSRAGGFSYNSPLHF. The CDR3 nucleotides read TGTGCCAGCAGTCGGGCAGGGGGCTTTTCCTATAATTCACCCCTCCACTTT.

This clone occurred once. The CDR3 bases are TGTGCCAGCTCGACGGCAGGGAGGGACACTGAAGCTTTCTTT. This encodes CASSTAGRDTEAFF. This chain links TRBV18 with TRBJ1-1, with D possibly matching TRBD1 (5 bases). Germline V CDR1 and CDR2: KGHSH, LQKENI. Deletions cut 6 bases from V and 3 bases from J, with 14 bases between. The length of the CDR3 is 14 residues.

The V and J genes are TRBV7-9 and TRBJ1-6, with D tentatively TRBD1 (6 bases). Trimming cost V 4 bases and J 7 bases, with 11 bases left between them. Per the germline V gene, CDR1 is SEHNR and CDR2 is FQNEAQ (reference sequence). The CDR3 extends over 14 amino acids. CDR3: CASSWTAINSPLHF. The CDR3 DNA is TGTGCCAGCAGCTGGACAGCTATCAATTCACCCCTCCACTTT.

This chain's CDR3 is CASSPRTDFQYF. The CDR3 bases are TGTGCCAGCAGCCCTAGGACAGACTTTCAGTACTTC. V and J are TRBV7-8 and TRBJ2-4; possible D gene TRBD1, 6 bases. The CDR3 has 12 residues. V lost 5 bases and J 11 bases, leaving 13 bases between the germline ends. The germline V gene encodes CDR1 SGHVS and CDR2 FQNEAQ.

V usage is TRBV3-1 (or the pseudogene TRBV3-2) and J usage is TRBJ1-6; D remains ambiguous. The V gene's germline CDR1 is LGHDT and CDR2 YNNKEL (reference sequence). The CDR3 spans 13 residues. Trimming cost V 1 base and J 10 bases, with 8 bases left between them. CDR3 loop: CASSQGYRSPLHF. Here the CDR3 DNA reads TGTGCCAGCAGCCAAGGTTATCGGTCACCCCTCCACTTT.

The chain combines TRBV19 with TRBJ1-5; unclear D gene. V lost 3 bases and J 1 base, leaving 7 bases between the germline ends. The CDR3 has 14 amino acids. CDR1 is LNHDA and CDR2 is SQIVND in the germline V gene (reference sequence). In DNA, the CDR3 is TGTGCCAGTAGTATCTGGGCGAGCAATCAGCCCCAGCATTTT. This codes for CASSIWASNQPQHF.

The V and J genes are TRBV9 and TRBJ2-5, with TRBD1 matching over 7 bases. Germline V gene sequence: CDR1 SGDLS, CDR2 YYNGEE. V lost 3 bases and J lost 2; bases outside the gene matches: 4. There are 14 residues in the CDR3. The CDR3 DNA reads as TGTGCCAGCAGCGGTCAACAGGGGCAAGAGACCCAGTACTTC. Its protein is CASSGQQGQETQYF. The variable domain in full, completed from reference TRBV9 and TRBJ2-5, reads DSGVTQTPKHLITATGQRVTLRCSPRSGDLSVYWYQQSLDQGLQFLIQYYNGEERAKGNILERFSAQQFPDLHSELNLSSLELGDSALYFCASSGQQGQETQYFGPGTRLLVL.

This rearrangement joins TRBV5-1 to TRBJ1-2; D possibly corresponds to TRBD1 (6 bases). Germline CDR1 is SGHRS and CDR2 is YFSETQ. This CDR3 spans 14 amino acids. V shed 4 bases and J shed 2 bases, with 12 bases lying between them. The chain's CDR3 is CASSAVTGNYGYTF. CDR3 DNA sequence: TGCGCCAGCAGCGCGGTAACAGGGAACTATGGCTACACCTTC. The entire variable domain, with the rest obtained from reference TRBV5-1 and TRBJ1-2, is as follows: KAGVTQTPRYLIKTRGQQVTLSCSPISGHRSVSWYQQTPGQGLQFLFEYFSETQRNKGNFPGRFSGRQFSNSRSEMNVSTLELGDSALYLCASSAVTGNYGYTFGSGTRLTVV.

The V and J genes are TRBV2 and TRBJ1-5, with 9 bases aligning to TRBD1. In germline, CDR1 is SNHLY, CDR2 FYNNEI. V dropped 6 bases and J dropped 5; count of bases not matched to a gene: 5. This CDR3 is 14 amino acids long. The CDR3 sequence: CASSGTGQDQPQHF. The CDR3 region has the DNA TGTGCCAGCAGCGGGACAGGGCAAGATCAGCCCCAGCATTTT.

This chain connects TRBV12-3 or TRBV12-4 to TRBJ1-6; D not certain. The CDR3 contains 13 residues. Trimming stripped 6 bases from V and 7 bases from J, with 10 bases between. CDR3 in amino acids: CASRKFENSPLHF. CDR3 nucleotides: TGTGCCAGCAGGAAGTTCGAGAATTCACCCCTCCACTTT.

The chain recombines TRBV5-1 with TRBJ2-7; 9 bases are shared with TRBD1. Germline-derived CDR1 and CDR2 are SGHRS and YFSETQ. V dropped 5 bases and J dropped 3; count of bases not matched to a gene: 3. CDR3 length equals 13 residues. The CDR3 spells CASRGDRDYEQYF. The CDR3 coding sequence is TGCGCCAGCAGAGGGGACAGGGACTACGAGCAGTACTTC. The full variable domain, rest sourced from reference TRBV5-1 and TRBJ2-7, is KAGVTQTPRYLIKTRGQQVTLSCSPISGHRSVSWYQQTPGQGLQFLFEYFSETQRNKGNFPGRFSGRQFSNSRSEMNVSTLELGDSALYLCASRGDRDYEQYFGPGTRLTVT.

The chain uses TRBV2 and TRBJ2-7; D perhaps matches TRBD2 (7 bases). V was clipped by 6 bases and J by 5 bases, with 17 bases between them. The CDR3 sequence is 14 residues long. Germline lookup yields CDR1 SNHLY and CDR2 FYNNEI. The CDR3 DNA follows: TGTGCCAGCAGCCTCTTCCGGGGGGCTAACGAGCAGTACGTC. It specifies CASSLFRGANEQYV.

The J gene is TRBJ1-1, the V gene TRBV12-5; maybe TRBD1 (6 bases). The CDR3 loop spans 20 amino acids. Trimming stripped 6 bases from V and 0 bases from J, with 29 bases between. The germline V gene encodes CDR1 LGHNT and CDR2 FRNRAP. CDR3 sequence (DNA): TGTGCTAGTGGGCGATGGGATTTGCGGGGGGCTACCTACATGAACACTGAAGCTTTCTTT. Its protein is CASGRWDLRGATYMNTEAFF.

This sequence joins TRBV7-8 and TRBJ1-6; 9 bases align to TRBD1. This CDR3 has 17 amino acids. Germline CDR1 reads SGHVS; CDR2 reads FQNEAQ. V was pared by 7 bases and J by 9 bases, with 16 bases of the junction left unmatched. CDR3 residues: CASKLDRGGPLVSPLHF. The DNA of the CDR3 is TGTGCCAGCAAATTGGACAGGGGCGGCCCCCTTGTTTCACCCCTCCACTTT.

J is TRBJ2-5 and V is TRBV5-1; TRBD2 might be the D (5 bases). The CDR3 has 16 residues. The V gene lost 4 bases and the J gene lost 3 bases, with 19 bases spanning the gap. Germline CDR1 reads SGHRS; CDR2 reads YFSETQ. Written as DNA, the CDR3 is TGCGCCAGCAGCGCGTACCTCGCTAGCTGGAAAGAGACCCAGTACTTC. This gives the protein CASSAYLASWKETQYF.

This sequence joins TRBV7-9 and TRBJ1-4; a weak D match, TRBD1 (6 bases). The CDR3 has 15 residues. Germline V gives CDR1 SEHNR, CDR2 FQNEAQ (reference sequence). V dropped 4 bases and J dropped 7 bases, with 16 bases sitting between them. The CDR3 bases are TGTGCCAGCAGCTACAGGGTTCTGACGATTGAAAAACTGTTTTTT. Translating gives CASSYRVLTIEKLFF. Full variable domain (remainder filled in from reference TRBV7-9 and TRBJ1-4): DTGVSQNPRHKITKRGQNVTFRCDPISEHNRLYWYRQTLGQGPEFLTYFQNEAQLEKSRLLSDRFSAERPKGSFSTLEIQRTEQGDSAMYLCASSYRVLTIEKLFFGSGTQLSVL.

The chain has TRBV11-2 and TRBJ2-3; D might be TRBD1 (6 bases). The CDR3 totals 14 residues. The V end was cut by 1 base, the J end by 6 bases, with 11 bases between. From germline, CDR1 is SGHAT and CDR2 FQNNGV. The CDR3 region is CASSLGGHGDTQYF. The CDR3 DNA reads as TGTGCCAGCAGCTTAGGGGGGCATGGGGATACGCAGTATTTT.